This T cell receptor (beta chain) was retrieved from a study of identical twins. Trimming removed 8 bases from V and 0 bases from J; junction bases left unmatched: 9. From germline, CDR1 is WNHNN and CDR2 SYGVQD (reference sequence). The CDR3 loop spans 16 amino acids. General study findings and limits: For cord blood, abundant beta clonotypes had fewer insertions, unlike memory repertoires, which showed none. Out-of-frame alpha sequences common to twins exhibited a surplus of low generation probability.

TCRdb processed the 5' RACE reads anew with MiXCR; each CDR3 protein has one entry. The repertoire consists of 350,000 or so distinct CDR3 sequences, with roughly an eighth occurring once and the leading ten covering approximately 7.6%. This clonotype appeared a few times. Its matching antigen is unknown. The data were also submitted as part of a second study, on yellow fever vaccine responses in identical twins.

Material for sequencing was CD8+ T cells sorted from blood. This rearrangement joins TRBV10-1 to TRBJ1-2, with 10 nucleotides matching TRBD1. The sequence was obtained from a woman between 18 and 29 years old in good health. CDR3 sequence: CASHRRDRGTNYGYTF. For the CDR3, the DNA is TGCGCCAGCCATCGCCGGGACAGGGGAACTAACTATGGCTACACCTTC.